This T cell receptor beta chain was identified during a study of Ad26.COV2.S vaccination and SARS-CoV-2 variants. Study details: Once or twice, 56 days apart, Ad26.COV2.S was delivered intramuscularly.

This clone showed up just once. Produced via immunoSEQ multiplex PCR; TCRdb's table is partial and in-frame only. The sample lists hundreds of thousands of clones; 89% were seen once. Sample treatment: over 15 received Ad26.COV2.S at low or high dose, single or two shots; roughly 5 received placebo; per-sample allocation not given. Following the first vaccine or placebo injection, samples were taken on day 63. The CDR3 extends over 15 amino acids. Germline V gene data show CDR1 as MNHNS and CDR2 as SASEGT. Between the trimmed V and J ends, which lost 1 base and 7 bases, there was a span of 16 bases. The receptor comes from a person aged 18 to 65 who received the Ad26.COV2.S COVID-19 vaccine or a placebo. This chain links TRBV6-1 with TRBJ1-2; tentatively, D is TRBD1 (6 bases). The material sequenced was peripheral blood, taken in a trial of Ad26.COV2.S vaccine versus placebo. In DNA, the CDR3 is TGTGCCAGCAGTGAAGACCGGGCAGGGGCGGGTGGCTACACCTTC. Translating gives CASSEDRAGAGGYTF.